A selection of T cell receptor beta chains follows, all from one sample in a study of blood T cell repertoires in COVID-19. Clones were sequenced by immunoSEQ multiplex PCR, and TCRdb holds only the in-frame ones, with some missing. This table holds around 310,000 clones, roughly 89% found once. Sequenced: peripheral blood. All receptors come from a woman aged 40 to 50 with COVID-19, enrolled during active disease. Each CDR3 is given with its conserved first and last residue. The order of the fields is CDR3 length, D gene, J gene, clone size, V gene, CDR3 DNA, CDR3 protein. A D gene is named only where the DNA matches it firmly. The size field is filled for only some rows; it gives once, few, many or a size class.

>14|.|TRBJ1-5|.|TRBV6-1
TGTGCCAGCACCGAGGGATATAGCAATCAGCCCCAGCATTTT
CASTEGYSNQPQHF
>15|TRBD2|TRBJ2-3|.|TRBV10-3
TGTGCCATCAGTGGAAGCGGGAGCTTGTCAGATACGCAGTATTTT
CAISGSGSLSDTQYF
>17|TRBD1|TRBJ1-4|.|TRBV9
TGTGCCAGCAGCGTAGGCGACAGGGGTAAAGGAGACGAAAAACTGTTTTTT
CASSVGDRGKGDEKLFF
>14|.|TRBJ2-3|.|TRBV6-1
TGTGCCAGCGACGGTGGGCAGGTCCCAGATACGCAGTATTTT
CASDGGQVPDTQYF
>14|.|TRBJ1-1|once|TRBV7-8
TGTGCCAGCAGCCCAGGCGTGCAGGGGTTGATTGCTTTCTTT
CASSPGVQGLIAFF
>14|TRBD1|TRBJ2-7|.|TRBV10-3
TGTGCCATCAGTGAGAGGGGGCAGAGTAGAGAGCAGTACTTC
CAISERGQSREQYF
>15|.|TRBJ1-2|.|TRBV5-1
TGCGCCAGCAGCCTGGACCCTACCCCAAACTATGGCTACACCTTC
CASSLDPTPNYGYTF
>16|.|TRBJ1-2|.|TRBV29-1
TGCAGCGTTGTACCCGTCCCCGGACAGAGGAACTATGGCTACACCTTC
CSVVPVPGQRNYGYTF
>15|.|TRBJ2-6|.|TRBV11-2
TGTGCCAGCAGCTTAGGGCACTCTGGGGCCAACGTCCTGACTTTC
CASSLGHSGANVLTF
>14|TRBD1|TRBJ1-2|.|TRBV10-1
TGCGCCAGCACCCCGACAGGGGGCGACTATGGCTACACCTTC
CASTPTGGDYGYTF
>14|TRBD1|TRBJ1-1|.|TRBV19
TGTGCCAGTATAAGGGACAGGGTGAACACTGAAGCTTTCTTT
CASIRDRVNTEAFF
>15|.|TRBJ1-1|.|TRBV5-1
TGCGCCAGCAGCGTGACCGGGACACCGAACACTGAAGCTTTCTTT
CASSVTGTPNTEAFF
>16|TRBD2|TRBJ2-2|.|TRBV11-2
TGTGCCAGCAGCCCTCTAGCGGGAGGAGCCACCGGGGAGCTGTTTTTT
CASSPLAGGATGELFF
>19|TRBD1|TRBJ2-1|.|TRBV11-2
TGTGCCAGCAGCCTTCGGGGACAGCTGGGACGAAGCTCCTACAATGAGCAGTTCTTC
CASSLRGQLGRSSYNEQFF
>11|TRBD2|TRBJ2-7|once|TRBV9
TGTGCCAGCAGCCCGGGGGGAGAGCAGTACTTC
CASSPGGEQYF
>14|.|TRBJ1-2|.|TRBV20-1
TGCAGTGCTAGTGCCCGGGAGACTCGGGAGGGCTACACCTTC
CSASARETREGYTF
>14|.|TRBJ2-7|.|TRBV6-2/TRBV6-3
TGTGCCAGCAGTTACTCACAGAGCTACTACGAGCAGTACTTC
CASSYSQSYYEQYF
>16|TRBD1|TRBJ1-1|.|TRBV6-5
TGTGCCAGCAGTTACTCGATGAAGGGGGCGAACACTGAAGCTTTCTTT
CASSYSMKGANTEAFF
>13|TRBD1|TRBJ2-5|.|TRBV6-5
TGTGCCAGCAGGGAGACAGGGCTAGAGACCCAGTACTTC
CASRETGLETQYF
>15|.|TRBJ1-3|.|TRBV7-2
TGTGCCAGCAGCCCACCATCGGGCCGGGGGAACACCATATATTTT
CASSPPSGRGNTIYF
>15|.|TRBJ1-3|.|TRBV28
TGTGCCAGCAGTCCCTCCGGGACAAACGGAAACACCATATATTTT
CASSPSGTNGNTIYF
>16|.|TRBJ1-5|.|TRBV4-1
TGCGCCAGTTCGGGCCAACAGGGTGGGAGCAATCAGCCCCAGCATTTT
CASSGQQGGSNQPQHF
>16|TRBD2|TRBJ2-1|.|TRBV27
TGTGCCAGCAGTACCCGAGGGACTAGCGGGAGGAGTGAGCAGTTCTTC
CASSTRGTSGRSEQFF
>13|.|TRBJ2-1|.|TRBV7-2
TGTGCCAGCAGCTCCTCCCGCAGGGGTGAGCAGTTCTTC
CASSSSRRGEQFF
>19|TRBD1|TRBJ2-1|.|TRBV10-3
TGTGCCATCAGTGCCCTTACCGGGACAGGCCCGAGCTCCTACAATGAGCAGTTCTTC
CAISALTGTGPSSYNEQFF
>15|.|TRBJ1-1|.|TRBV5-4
TGTGCCAGCAGCTCCCCTGGAACAGGGAACACTGAAGCTTTCTTT
CASSSPGTGNTEAFF
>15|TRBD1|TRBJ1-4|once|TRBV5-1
TGCGCCAGCAGCTTGAGAAAGGGACAGGGTGAAAAACTGTTTTTT
CASSLRKGQGEKLFF
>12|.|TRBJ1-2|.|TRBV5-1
TGCGCCAGCAGCTTCGGACAGCAGGGCTACACCTTC
CASSFGQQGYTF
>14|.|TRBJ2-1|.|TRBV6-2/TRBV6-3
TGTGCCAGCAGTTACTCGGCTAGCAGGGGTGAGCAGTTCTTC
CASSYSASRGEQFF
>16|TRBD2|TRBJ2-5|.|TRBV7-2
TGTGCCAGCAGCTTAGACGGACTAGCGGGAGTGGAGACCCAGTACTTC
CASSLDGLAGVETQYF
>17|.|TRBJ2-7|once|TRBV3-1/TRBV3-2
TGTGCCAGCAGCCAAGATCTCTGGTGCAGGTTTTACTACGAGCAGTACTTC
CASSQDLWCRFYYEQYF
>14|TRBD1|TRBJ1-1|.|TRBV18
TGTGCCAGCTCAACAGACAGGGGGCGTGCTGAAGCTTTCTTT
CASSTDRGRAEAFF
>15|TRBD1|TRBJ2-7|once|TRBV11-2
TGTGCCAGCAGCCCAGGACAGGGTACGGCCTACGAGCAGTACTTC
CASSPGQGTAYEQYF
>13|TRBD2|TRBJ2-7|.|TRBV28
TGTGCCAGTTGTAGCGGGAGCTCCTACGAGCAGTACTTC
CASCSGSSYEQYF
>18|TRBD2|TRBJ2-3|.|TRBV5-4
TGTGCCAGCAGACGCGGGACTAGCGGGAGTTCCTTGACAGATACGCAGTATTTT
CASRRGTSGSSLTDTQYF
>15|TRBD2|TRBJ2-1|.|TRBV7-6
TGTGCCAGCAGCTTGGGGACTAGCGGGGTAGGGGAGCAGTTCTTC
CASSLGTSGVGEQFF
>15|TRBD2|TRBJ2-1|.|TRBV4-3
TGCGCCAGCAGCCAAGAAGCGCTAGCGGGAGGCCTATGGTTCTTC
CASSQEALAGGLWFF
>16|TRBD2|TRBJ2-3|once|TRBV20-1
TGCAGTGCTAGTCTGCTAGCGGGACCAAGCACAGATACGCAGTATTTT
CSASLLAGPSTDTQYF
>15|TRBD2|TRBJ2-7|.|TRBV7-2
TGTGCCAGCAGCTTTACTGGACTAGCGGCCTACGAGCAGTACTTC
CASSFTGLAAYEQYF
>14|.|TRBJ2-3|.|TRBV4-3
TGCGCCAGCAGCCCACACCGACTCGCAGATACGCAGTATTTT
CASSPHRLADTQYF
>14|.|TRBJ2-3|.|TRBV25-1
TGTGCCAGCAGTGACCCTCAGGGTACAGATACGCAGTATTTT
CASSDPQGTDTQYF
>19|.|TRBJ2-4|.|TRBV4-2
TGTGCCAGCAGCCAGAACGGCGGGACAGCTCCTTTAGCCAAAAACATTCAGTACTTC
CASSQNGGTAPLAKNIQYF
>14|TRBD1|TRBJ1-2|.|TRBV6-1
TGTGCCAGCAGTGAAGGACAGGGGCGGTATGGCTACACCTTC
CASSEGQGRYGYTF
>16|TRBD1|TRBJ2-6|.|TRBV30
TGTGCCAATTCGGGCAGGGGGAGCTCTGGGGCCAACGTCCTGACTTTC
CANSGRGSSGANVLTF
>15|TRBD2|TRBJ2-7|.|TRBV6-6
TGTGCCAGCAGTTACTCGGGACTAGCGGGATACGAGCAGTACTTC
CASSYSGLAGYEQYF
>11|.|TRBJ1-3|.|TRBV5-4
TGTGCCAGCAGCCTGGATCGCGAGAGGGATTTT
CASSLDRERDF
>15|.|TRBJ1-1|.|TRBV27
TGTGCCAGCAGTTTTACGGCCAGGGTTAACACTGAAGCTTTCTTT
CASSFTARVNTEAFF
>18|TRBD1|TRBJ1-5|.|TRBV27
TGTGCCAGCAGTTGGATACCGGGACAGGTGTATAGCAATCAGCCCCAGCATTTT
CASSWIPGQVYSNQPQHF
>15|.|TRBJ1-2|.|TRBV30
TGTGCCTGGATCGCCTCCTTAGGAGCTAACTATGGCTACACCTTC
CAWIASLGANYGYTF
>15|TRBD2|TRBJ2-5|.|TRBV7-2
TGTGCCAGCAGCTTCAGCGGGAGCCGGCAAGAGACCCAGTACTTC
CASSFSGSRQETQYF
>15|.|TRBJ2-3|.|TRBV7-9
TGTGCCAGCAATCCAACCGTAGCTAGCACAGATACGCAGTATTTT
CASNPTVASTDTQYF